The present entry profiles one TCR beta chain with its context. These data belong to a study of shared clonotypes between healthy human individuals. Produced via immunoSEQ multiplex PCR; TCRdb's table is partial and in-frame only. This table has a few million clones, around nine tenths appearing once. The germline V gene has CDR1 LNHDA and CDR2 SQIVND (reference sequence). The CDR3 consists of 12 residues. V was trimmed by 7 bases and J by 3 bases, leaving 9 bases between them. This sequence joins TRBV19 and TRBJ2-5, with D unresolved. The receptor's source is a man between 18 and 29 years old in good health. The specimen sequenced was naive CD4+ T cells sorted from blood. Subset denoted: CD45RA+ positively selected. DNA of the CDR3: TGTGCCAGTATGGACGGTAAAGAGACCCAGTACTTC. Residues: CASMDGKETQYF.